Following are 23 T cell receptor beta chains from one sample sequenced in a study of identical twins. One entry per CDR3 protein, called by TCRdb with MiXCR from the 5' RACE reads. The data show under 800,000 distinct CDR3 sequences, 21% seen once. The sample also formed part of further work on T cells expressing NK-cell markers.

The sequencing sample was made of PBMCs. The receptors shown here come from a young woman in good health.

The chain uses TRBV5-1 and TRBJ2-2; D is unresolved. V shed 4 bases and J shed 1 base, with 11 bases lying between them. Germline V gene data show CDR1 as SGHRS and CDR2 as YFSETQ. CDR3 length: 15 residues. CDR3 nucleotide sequence: TGCGCCAGCAGCACCCGACCCCAGAACACCGGGGAGCTGTTTTTT. Translating gives CASSTRPQNTGELFF.

This clonotype was seen at least ten times. The chain is built from TRBV11-2 and TRBJ2-7, with no clear D. The CDR3 has 13 residues. Germline V gene data show CDR1 as SGHAT and CDR2 as FQNNGV. V lost 3 bases and J 7 bases, leaving 13 bases between the germline ends. CDR3: CASSFGPIIEQYF. DNA of the CDR3: TGTGCCAGCAGCTTTGGGCCTATAATAGAGCAGTACTTC. The whole variable domain, remainder taken from reference TRBV11-2 and TRBJ2-7, is EAGVAQSPRYKIIEKRQSVAFWCNPISGHATLYWYQQILGQGPKLLIQFQNNGVVDDSQLPKDRFSAERLKGVDSTLKIQPAKLEDSAVYLCASSFGPIIEQYFGPGTRLTVT.

This chain uses TRBV12-3 or TRBV12-4 with TRBJ2-1; D remains unclear. V shed 0 bases and J shed 4 bases, with 10 bases lying between them. The CDR3 has 15 residues. The CDR3 coding sequence is TGTGCCAGCAGTTTAGCGAGAGGCACTTACAATGAGCAGTTCTTC. Protein product: CASSLARGTYNEQFF.

This chain uses TRBV12-3 or TRBV12-4 with TRBJ2-2; the D is unclear. V was trimmed by 4 bases and J by 1 base, leaving 10 bases between them. The CDR3 has 15 amino acids. CDR3 in DNA: TGTGCCAGCAGTTCGCCGGTCAGGAACACCGGGGAGCTGTTTTTT. Translation gives CASSSPVRNTGELFF.

The chain recombines TRBV27 with TRBJ1-1, with D maybe TRBD1 (6 bases). Trimming cost V 6 bases and J 10 bases, with 15 bases left between them. The germline V gene encodes CDR1 MNHEY and CDR2 SMNVEV (reference sequence). This CDR3 comprises 12 residues. The CDR3 protein is CASSRGWGRAFF. For the CDR3, the DNA is TGTGCCAGCAGCCGGGGTTGGGGGCGAGCTTTCTTT.

This chain connects TRBV6-1 to TRBJ2-1; the D call may be TRBD1 or TRBD2 (6 bases each). Trimming took off 6 bases at V and 2 bases at J, with 17 bases between the two ends. The CDR3 extends over 16 amino acids. Germline CDR1 reads MNHNS; CDR2 reads SASEGT. The CDR3 nucleotides read TGTGCCAGCAGATCATTTGCGGGACAAGCCTACAATGAGCAGTTCTTC. It encodes CASRSFAGQAYNEQFF.

This chain links TRBV7-2 with TRBJ2-7; tentatively, D is TRBD1 (5 bases). CDR1 is SGHTA and CDR2 is FQGNSA in the germline V gene. The CDR3 totals 17 residues. V was cut by 5 bases and J by 3 bases, with 23 bases left in between. CDR3 nucleotides: TGTGCCAGCAGCCCAAGAACAGTAACAGGATATATCTACGAGCAGTACTTC. Its protein product is CASSPRTVTGYIYEQYF.

CDR3 sequence: CSVEGRGNYEQYF. Written as DNA, the CDR3 is TGCAGCGTTGAAGGTAGGGGGAACTACGAGCAGTACTTC. J is TRBJ2-7 and V is TRBV29-1; possibly TRBD1 for D (6 bases). V was pared by 1 base and J by 3 bases, with 10 bases between. Germline lookup yields CDR1 SQVTM and CDR2 ANQGSEA. The CDR3 contains 13 residues.

This clonotype was observed a handful of times. This chain links TRBV29-1 with TRBJ1-1; the D is unclear. The germline V gene has CDR1 SQVTM and CDR2 ANQGSEA. This CDR3 region has 13 residues. V dropped 7 bases and J dropped 2 bases, with 14 bases sitting between them. CDR3 in DNA: TGCAGCGATCGCTGGGGTGATAACACTGAAGCTTTCTTT. Translation gives CSDRWGDNTEAFF.

Concerning this clonotype: Germline and junction disagree at one end, which may indicate a read error. This chain joins TRBV29-1 and TRBJ1-1, with D hard to call. Germline V gives CDR1 SQVTM, CDR2 ANQGSEA. The CDR3 has 11 residues. As DNA, the CDR3 is TGCAGCGTTGAGGAGGCGCCAGGATATCAATTT. Its protein product is CSVEEAPGYQF.

The chain is built from TRBV5-1 and TRBJ2-5, with D tentatively TRBD1 (6 bases). Trimming stripped 5 bases from V and 3 bases from J, with 14 bases between. The CDR3 has 14 residues. Germline assignment: CDR1 SGHRS and CDR2 YFSETQ. In DNA form, the CDR3 reads TGCGCCAGCAGACCTCTGGGACACGAAGAGACCCAGTACTTC. Protein product: CASRPLGHEETQYF.

This clonotype was recorded a few times. This chain connects TRBV12-3 or TRBV12-4 to TRBJ2-7, with 7 nucleotides matching TRBD1. Trimming at V came to 2 bases and at J to 9 bases, leaving 13 bases not matched to a gene. The CDR3 is 15 residues long. In DNA form, the CDR3 reads TGTGCCAGCAGTTTAAGGGCAGCAAGAGGGGGCGGGCAGTACTTC. Translating it yields CASSLRAARGGGQYF.

The sample holds many counts of this clonotype. The chain uses TRBV6-5 and TRBJ2-3; D unresolved. The CDR3 length is 14 residues. Between the trimmed V and J ends, which lost 0 bases and 4 bases, there was a span of 8 bases. Germline loops: CDR1 MNHEY, CDR2 SVGAGI. The CDR3 is CASSYSRSADTQYF. CDR3 DNA sequence: TGTGCCAGCAGTTACTCTAGGAGCGCAGATACGCAGTATTTT.

The chain links TRBV12-3 or TRBV12-4 to TRBJ2-1; D not resolved. The V gene lost 3 bases and the J gene lost 3 bases, with 15 bases spanning the gap. This CDR3 has 16 residues. DNA of the CDR3: TGTGCCAGCAGTTTCCGTCGGGTCTCAAACTACAATGAGCAGTTCTTC. It yields the protein CASSFRRVSNYNEQFF.

This clonotype was detected many times. The rearrangement joins TRBV4-3 to TRBJ2-1; D possibly uses TRBD1 or TRBD2 (6 bases each). The CDR3 sequence is 14 residues long. CDR1 is LGHNA, CDR2 YSLEER, per germline. Trimming pared 0 bases from V and 7 bases from J, leaving 10 bases between. The CDR3 spells CASSQEGGLNEQFF. The CDR3 DNA sequence: TGCGCCAGCAGCCAAGAGGGGGGCTTGAATGAGCAGTTCTTC.

This chain connects TRBV27 to TRBJ2-1; 10 nucleotides agree with TRBD2. Germline V lookup: CDR1 MNHEY, CDR2 SMNVEV (reference sequence). This CDR3 comprises 18 residues. The V gene end was trimmed by 4 bases and the J gene end by 4 bases; junction bases not matched to a gene: 13. The CDR3 loop reads CASSWVGKAGGRYNEQFF. The CDR3 DNA reads as TGTGCCAGCAGTTGGGTGGGAAAAGCGGGAGGGCGGTACAATGAGCAGTTCTTC.

This clonotype was seen only a few times. The rearrangement links TRBV20-1 to TRBJ2-5; 9 bases agree with TRBD1. CDR1 and CDR2 (germline): DFQATT, SNEGSKA (reference sequence). CDR3 length: 14 residues. V was pared by 4 bases and J by 4 bases, with 7 bases of the junction left unmatched. This CDR3 is CSATRQGVGETQYF. The CDR3 nucleotides read TGCAGTGCTACCCGACAGGGGGTCGGAGAGACCCAGTACTTC.

The V call is TRBV20-1, the J call TRBJ2-5, with D perhaps matching TRBD1 or TRBD2 (5 bases each). V was clipped by 6 bases and J by 6 bases, with 17 bases between them. CDR1 and CDR2 from the germline V gene are DFQATT and SNEGSKA (reference sequence). This CDR3 has 13 residues. The CDR3 sequence: CSAKFGTTKTQYF. Here the CDR3 DNA reads TGCAGTGCCAAATTCGGGACCACCAAGACCCAGTACTTC.

The chain couples TRBV6-2 or TRBV6-3 to TRBJ2-1; TRBD2 matches at 14 bases. V trimming: 2 bases; J trimming: 6 bases; junction bases outside the gene matches: 0. CDR1 and CDR2 (germline): MNHEY, SVGEGT. The CDR3 has 15 residues. This chain's CDR3 is CASSYGLAGGNEQFF. The CDR3, as DNA: TGTGCCAGCAGTTACGGACTAGCGGGAGGCAATGAGCAGTTCTTC.

This clonotype was counted a few times. This chain joins TRBV12-3 or TRBV12-4 and TRBJ2-1, with TRBD1 identical over 7 bases. There are 12 residues in the CDR3. The V segment lost 6 bases and the J segment 8 bases; nucleotides outside the gene matches: 4. For the CDR3, the DNA is TGTGCCAGCAGCAGGACAGGTTATGAGCAGTTCTTC. Protein: CASSRTGYEQFF.

DNA for the CDR3: TGCAGTGCTAGGTCTTCGCTCAGGGCGTCCTACGAGCAGTACTTC. Protein sequence: CSARSSLRASYEQYF. The gene calls are TRBV20-1 and TRBJ2-7; D might be TRBD1 (5 bases). The CDR3 totals 15 residues. Looked up from germline, CDR1 is DFQATT and CDR2 is SNEGSKA (reference sequence). With 3 bases removed from V and 1 base from J, the gap between germline ends came to 16 bases.

This clonotype showed up just a few times. V gene TRBV7-9 combines with J gene TRBJ2-3; 7 bases are a match to TRBD2. With V trimmed by 2 bases and J by 1 base, 6 bases remained unmatched. There are 16 residues in the CDR3. Germline V gives CDR1 SEHNR, CDR2 FQNEAQ (reference sequence). The chain's CDR3 is CASSLRPSGGTDTQYF. The CDR3 DNA is TGTGCCAGCAGCTTACGCCCTAGCGGAGGCACAGATACGCAGTATTTT.

The chain links TRBV23-1 to TRBJ1-5, with D uncertain. TRBV23-1 is flagged as an ORF with uncertain function. The CDR3 is 16 residues long. V was clipped by 7 bases and J by 0 bases, with 16 bases between them. The chain's CDR3 is CASNKLGRLSNQPQHF. The CDR3 coding sequence is TGCGCCAGCAACAAACTCGGGAGGCTTAGCAATCAGCCCCAGCATTTT.